Reported below is one T cell receptor beta chain. In terms of age and location, participants ranged from roughly 18 to 95 years and lived in under 30 US areas. Self-reported history from a screening survey and questionnaire set each donor's cohort. Cohort 3 donors counted as recovered after two negative PCRs, clearance, or resolved symptoms. Sequencing used immunoSEQ multiplex PCR; TCRdb keeps in-frame clones, though not all of them. The sample has approximately 470,000 clones, 87% seen once. The CDR3 runs 16 residues. CDR1 is KGHSH, CDR2 LQKENI, per germline. The V gene end was trimmed by 2 bases and the J gene end by 5 bases; junction bases not matched to a gene: 9. These data originate in a study of blood T cell repertoires in COVID-19. Study-level background: Samples of COVID-19 (acute and convalescent) were obtained from the United States, Italy and Spain.

This sequence joins TRBV18 and TRBJ2-5; 9 positions match TRBD2. The sequence came from a woman younger than 35 who had recovered from COVID-19. The sample consisted of PBMCs or T cells enriched from blood (not recorded which). The DNA of the CDR3 is TGTGCCAGCTCACCAAAGGCTAGCGGGAAGACGGAGACCCAGTACTTC. Translation: CASSPKASGKTETQYF.